This paragraph reports one T cell receptor beta chain. The sample is drawn from a study of blood T cell repertoires in COVID-19. Study information: There were acute and convalescent COVID-19 samples, and they came from the United States, Italy and Spain. From T cells, B-cell-depleted T cells, or PBMCs came the material, which was cDNA or gDNA.

How the authors handled the data: Amplified reference gene primers provided the basis for estimating nucleated cell counts. Sequencing was performed with immunoSEQ multiplex PCR; in TCRdb, only in-frame clones are kept and a portion is missing. Clone size and V and J calls were adopted from that table, with D and trimming inferred from the DNA. The sample lists 120,000 to 150,000 clones, 88% occurring once. The CDR3 spans 18 residues. The V segment lost 4 bases and the J segment 2 bases; nucleotides outside the gene matches: 11. Per the germline V gene, CDR1 is SGDLS and CDR2 is YYNGEE. This TCR was sampled from a human donor in a cohort sampled during active COVID-19. The specimen sequenced was peripheral blood. This chain joins TRBV9 and TRBJ2-6; TRBD1 aligns across 8 bases. The CDR3 nucleotides read TGTGCCAGCAGCCCCCTCGGGGCAGGGGGCGCTGGGGCCAACGTCCTGACTTTC. Its translation is CASSPLGAGGAGANVLTF.